Sequencing of this T cell receptor beta chain was carried out in a study of cytomegalovirus exposure and HLA in healthy donors. The PCR ran on 60 Vbeta and 13 Jbeta primers. Repertoires were generated with immunoSEQ multiplex PCR, while TCRdb's copy carries only in-frame clones and drops some. The sample contains 210,000 or so clones, around four fifths of which appear only once. Study-level results: A few chains tied to CMV proved CMV antigen-specific in vitro.

Points on this clone: Antigen specificity is unknown.

Sequencing was performed on PBMCs. This sequence originates from a boy between 2 and 10 years old in good health and CMV-seronegative.

The CDR3 nucleotides read TGTGCCAGCAGCTTACCAGGGGTACATGGCTACACCTTC. As protein: CASSLPGVHGYTF. The chain joins TRBV7-3 to TRBJ1-2; TRBD1 is a possible D gene (6 bases). This CDR3 comprises 13 residues. Germline CDR1 SGHTA, CDR2 FQGTGA. V was cut by 2 bases and J by 6 bases, with 10 bases left in between.